This TCR beta chain was profiled in a study of T-cell memory formation after mild COVID-19. A word on this clonotype: The antigen is unknown.

Study-wide points: The pre-infection memory compartment contained some responding clones, suggesting cross-reactive memory joined.

Germline loops: CDR1 SNHLY, CDR2 FYNNEI. Trimming left V 6 bases short and J 7 bases short, with 19 bases between. This CDR3 comprises 14 residues. TCRdb called the 5' RACE reads again in MiXCR, with one record for every CDR3 protein. The table includes some 180,000 distinct CDR3 sequences, under 15% detected once. The chain carries TRBV2 and TRBJ2-7, with a tentative D call TRBD1 (6 bases). This TCR was recovered from a man aged 18 to 30 who had mild COVID-19 (a few samples of this study predate the infection). Cell type and time point are not known. Source material: PBMCs or a T cell subset sorted from them (not recorded which). CDR3 in DNA: TGTGCCAGCAGCCAACAGGGATCACTGGAAGAGCAGTACTTC. It codes for CASSQQGSLEEQYF.